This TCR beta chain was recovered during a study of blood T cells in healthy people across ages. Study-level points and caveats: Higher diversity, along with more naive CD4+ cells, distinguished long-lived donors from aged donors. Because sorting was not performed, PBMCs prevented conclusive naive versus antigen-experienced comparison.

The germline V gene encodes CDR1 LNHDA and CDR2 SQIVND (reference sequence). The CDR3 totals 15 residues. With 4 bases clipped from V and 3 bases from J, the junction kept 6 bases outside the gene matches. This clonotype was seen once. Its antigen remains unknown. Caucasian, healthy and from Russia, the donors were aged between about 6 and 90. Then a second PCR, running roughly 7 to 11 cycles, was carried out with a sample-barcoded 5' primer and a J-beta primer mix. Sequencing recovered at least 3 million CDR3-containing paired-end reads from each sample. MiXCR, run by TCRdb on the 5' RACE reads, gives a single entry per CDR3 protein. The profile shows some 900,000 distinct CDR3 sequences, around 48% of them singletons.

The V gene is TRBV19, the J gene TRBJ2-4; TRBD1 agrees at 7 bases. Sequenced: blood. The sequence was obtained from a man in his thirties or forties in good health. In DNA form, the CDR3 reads TGTGCCAGTAGTACCGCACAGGGGATCAAAAACATTCAGTACTTC. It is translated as CASSTAQGIKNIQYF.